This entry lists 8 T cell receptor beta chains sequenced from one sample in a study of OX40 agonist ivuxolimab in advanced cancers. Only in-frame clones appear in the TCRdb table, and some are missing; sequencing was by immunoSEQ multiplex PCR. The table shows approximately 65,000 clones, with 92% occurring only once. The sequenced sample was CD4+ or CD8+ T cells sorted from blood, obtained in a trial of the OX40 agonist ivuxolimab. The receptors derive from an adult with an advanced solid tumor such as melanoma, head and neck, liver or kidney cancer.

This sequence joins TRBV7-9 and TRBJ2-3, with 7 bases matching TRBD1. Germline V CDR1 and CDR2: SEHNR, FQNEAQ (reference sequence). J was trimmed by 6 bases and V by 2 bases; bases with no gene match: 8. The CDR3 covers 15 residues. The CDR3 DNA reads TGTGCCAGCAGCTTATCCAACAGGGGTGAGGATACGCAGTATTTT. Protein sequence: CASSLSNRGEDTQYF.

The J gene is TRBJ1-4, the V gene TRBV2; D remains ambiguous. Per germline, CDR1 SNHLY and CDR2 FYNNEI. Trimming took 6 bases from V and 6 from J, leaving 11 bases between them. This CDR3 region has 13 residues. Here the CDR3 reads CASRVTVDEKLFF. The DNA for the CDR3 is TGTGCCAGCAGGGTGACGGTTGATGAAAAACTGTTTTTT.

This clone was found a few times. The gene calls are TRBV6-1 and TRBJ1-5; D is ambiguous. The V and J ends lost 3 bases and 6 bases respectively, with 12 bases between them. The germline V gene has CDR1 MNHNS and CDR2 SASEGT. The CDR3 extends over 14 amino acids. The DNA of the CDR3 is TGTGCCAGCAGTGACAGGTACGATGGTCAGCCCCAGCATTTT. It encodes CASSDRYDGQPQHF.

The chain carries TRBV6-6 and TRBJ2-7; weak D call: TRBD2 (6 bases). Germline CDR1 and CDR2: MNHNY and SVGAGI (reference sequence). V dropped 2 bases and J dropped 2 bases, with 16 bases sitting between them. This CDR3 contains 16 residues. CDR3 in amino acids: CASSYDNGSGTYEQYF. CDR3 coding DNA: TGTGCCAGCAGTTACGACAACGGGAGTGGGACCTACGAGCAGTACTTC.

This clone was seen once. This chain connects TRBV5-8 to TRBJ1-4; tentative D call: TRBD1 (5 bases). This CDR3 spans 15 amino acids. V lost 5 bases, J lost 11 bases, and 22 bases lay in between. Per the germline V gene, CDR1 is SGHTS and CDR2 is YDEGEE. The CDR3 DNA reads as TGTGCCAGCAGTTATATCGACAGCCTCGGTGGGAAACTGTTTTTT. Translated, it gives CASSYIDSLGGKLFF.

The chain joins TRBV19 to TRBJ1-4, with D maybe TRBD1 (5 bases). CDR3 length: 15 residues. Trimming stripped 5 bases from V and 5 bases from J, with 15 bases between. Germline CDR1 is LNHDA and CDR2 is SQIVND (reference sequence). CDR3 region: CASSFRQSGNEKLFF. The CDR3 region has the DNA TGTGCCAGTAGTTTTCGACAGAGCGGAAATGAAAAACTGTTTTTT.

The chain has TRBV7-2 and TRBJ2-1; tentative D call: TRBD2 (5 bases). Trimming stripped 5 bases from V and 9 bases from J, with 11 bases between. The CDR3 contains 12 residues. CDR1 is SGHTA, CDR2 FQGNSA, per germline. CDR3 DNA sequence: TGTGCCAGCAGCCCCTATAGCGCTGAGCAGTTCTTC. Protein: CASSPYSAEQFF. The entire variable domain, with the rest obtained from reference TRBV7-2 and TRBJ2-1, is as follows: GAGVSQSPSNKVTEKGKDVELRCDPISGHTALYWYRQSLGQGLEFLIYFQGNSAPDKSGLPSDRFSAERTGGSVSTLTIQRTQQEDSAVYLCASSPYSAEQFFGPGTRLTVL.

This clone was observed once. The rearrangement joins TRBV4-2 to TRBJ2-5; D may be TRBD1 (6 bases). There are 13 residues in the CDR3. In germline, CDR1 is LGHNA, CDR2 YNFKEQ. Between the trimmed V and J ends, which lost 6 bases and 0 bases, there was a span of 8 bases. The DNA of the CDR3 is TGTGCCAGCAGGAGGGACAACCAAGAGACCCAGTACTTC. Amino acids: CASRRDNQETQYF.